Listed below are T cell receptor beta chains from one sample, sequenced in a study of beta chain features in type 1 diabetes. Generated by immunoSEQ multiplex PCR, the TCRdb table keeps only in-frame clones and is missing some. The sample yields hundreds of thousands of clones, about a sixth seen once. Sequencing was carried out using naive CD4+ T cells from blood. The receptors come from a man between 18 and 29 years old in good health. CDR3s leave out the opening cysteine and the closing phenylalanine or tryptophan. A D gene is named only where the DNA matches it firmly.

v_gene	d_gene	j_gene	len	CDR3aa
TRBV6-5	TRBD1	TRBJ2-7	14	ASSYLRTGGPDEQY
TRBV2	TRBD2	TRBJ2-1	14	ASSSLGSGRAGSLF
TRBV28	NA	TRBJ2-1	14	ASSFRKGVIGNEQF
TRBV27	TRBD1	TRBJ1-2	11	ASGDRLVRGYT
TRBV30	NA	TRBJ1-5	13	AWSDLGIPDQPQH
TRBV2	TRBD1	TRBJ2-7	11	ASREDRGYEQY
TRBV6-4	TRBD1	TRBJ2-1	12	ASSDEGQGRRQF
TRBV7-9	NA	TRBJ1-2	13	ASSLERAGDYGYT
TRBV6-5	NA	TRBJ2-1	11	ATLAIVNNEQF
TRBV7-2	NA	TRBJ2-6	14	ASSYTSSSGANVLT
TRBV5-1	NA	TRBJ2-2	14	ASSSPRDLASGELF
TRBV7-6	TRBD1	TRBJ1-2	12	ASSLGQPPIGYT
TRBV10-3	NA	TRBJ1-1	10	AISLGDTEAF
TRBV7-9	NA	TRBJ1-1	13	ASSPRGGSNTEAF
TRBV18	NA	TRBJ1-1	9	ASSLDSEAF
TRBV4-1	NA	TRBJ2-7	13	ASSQDLDQHYEQY
TRBV7-8	TRBD1	TRBJ1-3	13	ASSPGQAKRNTIY
TRBV9	TRBD2	TRBJ2-2	14	ASSVGAGGLTGELF
TRBV7-9	NA	TRBJ2-1	12	ASSQVYVSNEQF
TRBV7-8	TRBD1	TRBJ2-1	14	ASSPKPGQFYNEQF
TRBV28	TRBD2	TRBJ2-1	17	ASSLMWLAGILREDEQF
TRBV7-9	NA	TRBJ2-1	16	ASSSLGVWTTSYNEQF
TRBV7-2	NA	TRBJ2-5	12	ASSSMWGAETQY
TRBV20-1	NA	TRBJ2-7	9	SARFLYEQY
TRBV5-1	NA	TRBJ2-2	13	ASSLGSGNTGELF
TRBV28	NA	TRBJ2-7	10	ASSLLSYEQY
TRBV25-1	NA	TRBJ1-3	16	ASSKSGARQVQGNTIY
TRBV15	TRBD1	TRBJ2-1	12	ATSRDRGRNEQF
TRBV4-1	NA	NA	12	ASSAWQGEVEQY
TRBV6-5	NA	TRBJ1-1	10	ASSLGWTEAF
TRBV4-3	TRBD1	TRBJ1-4	15	ASSQAPGQALFEKLF
TRBV29-1	NA	TRBJ2-5	11	SVDLRGSETQY
TRBV5-4	NA	TRBJ2-1	14	ASSSPRWGGPNEQF
TRBV9	TRBD1	TRBJ1-5	14	ASSPGTVYSNQPQH
TRBV7-8	NA	TRBJ2-2	13	ASSLDQGRTGELF
TRBV30	TRBD2	TRBJ2-5	15	AWSVGLAGGRRETQY
TRBV7-3	NA	TRBJ2-5	11	ASSPAYQETQY
TRBV5-1	NA	TRBJ1-2	12	ASSLATAYYGYT
TRBV7-2	NA	TRBJ1-1	10	ASSLSWAEAF
TRBV30	TRBD1	NA	12	AWSVGQGFYEQY
TRBV23-1	NA	TRBJ1-2	13	ASSQFVGGQDGYT
TRBV28	NA	TRBJ2-6	14	ASSFGMGSGANVLT
TRBV5-1	NA	TRBJ2-7	10	ASGDLTYEQY
TRBV28	TRBD2	TRBJ2-1	14	ASSSPQAGGPDEQF
TRBV2	NA	TRBJ2-4	14	ASSGDWGGRENIQY
TRBV10-3	NA	TRBJ2-7	9	AIREDYEQY
TRBV19	NA	TRBJ2-2	13	ASSALTQGSGELF
TRBV6-1	NA	TRBJ2-7	11	ASTRQVSDEQY